Below are 32 T cell receptor beta chains sequenced from a single sample in a study of cytomegalovirus exposure and HLA in healthy donors. Amplification used 60 Vbeta primers and 13 Jbeta primers. Assay used: immunoSEQ multiplex PCR; TCRdb lists only in-frame clones, some missing. The data show 70,000 to 80,000 clones, with around 80% seen just once and under 2% held by the top ten. The sequencing sample was made of PBMCs. The source is a man aged 18 to 35 in good health and CMV-seronegative.

This clone was observed a few times. The genes are TRBV30 and TRBJ2-3, with D hard to call. CDR3 length: 11 residues. Germline V CDR1 and CDR2: GTSNPN, SVGIG (reference sequence). Trimming removed 5 bases from V and 3 bases from J, with 6 bases in between. This CDR3 is CAWERTDTQYF. Here the CDR3 DNA reads TGTGCCTGGGAGAGAACAGATACGCAGTATTTT.

The rearrangement uses TRBV5-6 and TRBJ2-3; the D gene is possibly TRBD1 (6 bases). The CDR3 consists of 13 residues. The V end lost 4 bases, the J end lost 6 bases, and 12 bases lay between the germline ends. Germline V gives CDR1 SGHDT, CDR2 YYEEEE. The CDR3 spells CASSRQVGDTQYF. The DNA for the CDR3 is TGTGCCAGCAGCCGACAGGTGGGGGATACGCAGTATTTT.

The chain links TRBV6-5 to TRBJ2-7, with a possible D match to TRBD1 (6 bases). V was trimmed by 4 bases and J by 2 bases, leaving 12 bases between them. The CDR3 runs 14 residues. The germline gives CDR1 MNHEY, CDR2 SVGAGI. CDR3 in amino acids: CASSWNDRTYEQYF. The CDR3 DNA reads as TGTGCCAGCAGTTGGAATGACAGGACCTACGAGCAGTACTTC.

The chain is built from TRBV6-4 and TRBJ1-2, with 7 bases that match TRBD1. The CDR3 has 15 amino acids. Per germline, CDR1 MRHNA and CDR2 SNTAGT. V gave up 0 bases and J gave up 2 bases; unmatched junction bases: 3. CDR3 sequence (DNA): TGTGCCAGCAGTGACTCGCCAGGGGGGAACTATGGCTACACCTTC. It is translated as CASSDSPGGNYGYTF.

This clone was counted only a few times. Different DNA sequences within this sample yield the same CDR3. The chain joins TRBV29-1 to TRBJ1-1, with a weak D call TRBD1 (6 bases). The V gene lost 6 bases and the J gene lost 5 bases, with 13 bases spanning the gap. The germline V gene encodes CDR1 SQVTM and CDR2 ANQGSEA. This CDR3 comprises 12 residues. CDR3 in DNA: TGCAGCGTGGGGGACATTTGGACTGAAGCTTTCTTT. Translating it yields CSVGDIWTEAFF. The entire variable domain, with the rest obtained from reference TRBV29-1 and TRBJ1-1, is as follows: SAVISQKPSRDICQRGTSLTIQCQVDSQVTMMFWYRQQPGQSLTLIATANQGSEATYESGFVIDKFPISRPNLTFSTLTVSNMSPEDSSIYLCSVGDIWTEAFFGQGTRLTVV.

This chain links TRBV2 with TRBJ2-1; 14 bases are a match to TRBD2. Germline V gene data show CDR1 as SNHLY and CDR2 as FYNNEI. The V segment lost 9 bases and the J segment 8 bases; nucleotides outside the gene matches: 9. The CDR3 consists of 15 residues. The CDR3, as DNA: TGTGCCAGGCGGGGGACTAGCGGGAGTATGTATGAGCAGTTCTTC. It is translated as CARRGTSGSMYEQFF. The full variable domain, its missing parts supplied by reference TRBV2 and TRBJ2-1, is EPEVTQTPSHQVTQMGQEVILRCVPISNHLYFYWYRQILGQKVEFLVSFYNNEISEKSEIFDDQFSVERPDGSNFTLKIRSTKLEDSAMYFCARRGTSGSMYEQFFGPGTRLTVL.

The V call is TRBV4-3, the J call TRBJ2-7, with TRBD1 matching 9 bases. V was pared by 6 bases and J by 0 bases, with 6 bases of the junction left unmatched. Germline CDR1 LGHNA, CDR2 YSLEER. This CDR3 is built from 15 residues. The DNA of the CDR3 is TGCGCCAGCAGTCCGGGACAGGGAAGCTCCTACGAGCAGTACTTC. Protein: CASSPGQGSSYEQYF.

In its sample, this clone was seen a few times. The rearrangement joins TRBV7-9 to TRBJ1-6; the D gene is possibly TRBD1 (6 bases). V was cut by 0 bases and J by 3 bases, with 9 bases left in between. The CDR3 runs to 16 residues. The germline gives CDR1 SEHNR, CDR2 FQNEAQ (reference sequence). The CDR3 region has the DNA TGTGCCAGCAGCTTAGCGCCAGGGGTCTATAATTCACCCCTCCACTTT. Translated: CASSLAPGVYNSPLHF.

The J gene is TRBJ2-6, the V gene TRBV29-1; a possible D gene is TRBD2 (6 bases). V was shortened by 7 bases and J by 0 bases, with 10 bases between the two germline ends. Germline CDR1 and CDR2: SQVTM and ANQGSEA. The CDR3 runs to 14 residues. The CDR3 reads CSAEAGSGANVLTF. In nucleotides, the CDR3 is TGCAGCGCGGAAGCGGGCTCTGGGGCCAACGTCCTGACTTTC.

V and J are TRBV5-4 and TRBJ2-5; D unresolved. V lost 3 bases and J 2 bases, leaving 11 bases between the germline ends. This CDR3 is built from 14 residues. Germline CDR1 reads SGHNT; CDR2 reads YYREEE (reference sequence). CDR3 sequence (DNA): TGTGCCAGCAGCTCGGAGAGGATTCAAGAGACCCAGTACTTC. This encodes CASSSERIQETQYF.

The rearrangement links TRBV2 to TRBJ2-7; D is unresolved. CDR1 is SNHLY, CDR2 FYNNEI, per germline. This CDR3 is 12 amino acids long. V was shortened by 6 bases and J by 2 bases, with 8 bases between the two germline ends. The CDR3 bases are TGTGCCAGCAGACTAACTACCTACGAGCAGTACTTC. Protein: CASRLTTYEQYF.

The genes are TRBV4-1 and TRBJ1-1, with no clear D. V gave up 4 bases and J gave up 0 bases, with 6 bases separating them. The length of the CDR3 is 13 residues. Germline V CDR1 and CDR2: MGHRA, YSYEKL. The CDR3 spells CASSRQLNTEAFF. The CDR3 nucleotides read TGCGCCAGCAGCCGACAACTGAACACTGAAGCTTTCTTT.

The chain carries TRBV27 and TRBJ2-1; 7 bases map to TRBD2. CDR1 and CDR2 (germline): MNHEY, SMNVEV (reference sequence). Germline trimming cut 1 base from V and 12 bases from J; bases unmatched to any gene: 15. The CDR3 loop spans 16 amino acids. In DNA, the CDR3 is TGTGCCAGCAGTTTATACTCAGCGGGGACTACAATGACGCAGTTCTTC. It specifies CASSLYSAGTTMTQFF.

This rearrangement joins TRBV7-2 to TRBJ2-2, with D perhaps matching TRBD2 (5 bases). The V end lost 1 base, the J end lost 4 bases, and 13 bases lay between the germline ends. CDR1 and CDR2 (germline): SGHTA, FQGNSA. The CDR3 is 16 residues long. The DNA for the CDR3 is TGTGCCAGCAGCTTAGGGGGAGCAAGGATCACCGGGGAGCTGTTTTTT. Translated: CASSLGGARITGELFF.

DNA for the CDR3: TGCGCCAGCAGAGGGAGGGAGACCCAGTACTTC. This codes for CASRGRETQYF. This chain uses TRBV5-1 with TRBJ2-5, with a weak D call TRBD2 (6 bases). The germline CDR1 and CDR2 sequences are SGHRS and YFSETQ. CDR3 length: 11 amino acids. V dropped 5 bases and J dropped 5 bases, with 7 bases sitting between them.

As to this clone: The sample contains more than one DNA sequence encoding this CDR3. The J gene is TRBJ1-1, the V gene TRBV19, with D unresolved. The length of the CDR3 is 13 residues. CDR1 and CDR2 (germline): LNHDA, SQIVND (reference sequence). V gave up 3 bases and J gave up 0 bases, with 5 bases separating them. The CDR3, as DNA: TGTGCCAGTAGTATCCTAGTGAACACTGAAGCTTTCTTT. Residues: CASSILVNTEAFF.

This clone was detected once. Relative to the germline gene, one junction end is altered; a read error may explain this. The chain joins TRBV5-4 to TRBJ2-5; 12 bases map to TRBD2. Germline V CDR1 and CDR2: SGHNT, YYREEE (reference sequence). CDR3 length equals 18 residues. The CDR3 here is CATSLKRTSGRSGETQYF. The DNA for the CDR3 is TGTGCCACCAGCTTGAAACGAACTAGCGGGAGGTCGGGAGAGACCCAGTACTTC.

The V call is TRBV29-1, the J call TRBJ2-3, with D possibly matching TRBD2 (5 bases). Trimming removed 3 bases from V and 3 bases from J, with 7 bases in between. The CDR3 sequence is 12 residues long. Germline V CDR1 and CDR2: SQVTM, ANQGSEA. The CDR3 DNA reads TGCAGCGTTGATGAGGGAACAGATACGCAGTATTTT. The encoded protein is CSVDEGTDTQYF.

This clone was observed a single time. The chain employs TRBV15 and TRBJ2-2, with D possibly being TRBD2 (8 bases). The CDR3 length is 18 residues. Trimming cost V 0 bases and J 4 bases, with 18 bases left between them. Germline loops: CDR1 LNHNV, CDR2 YYDKDF (reference sequence). The DNA for the CDR3 is TGTGCCACCAGCAGAGATCTACGTCGGGAGGGGGCCACCGGGGAGCTGTTTTTT. This gives the protein CATSRDLRREGATGELFF. Full variable domain (outside the CDR3, taken from reference TRBV15 and TRBJ2-2): DAMVIQNPRYQVTQFGKPVTLSCSQTLNHNVMYWYQQKSSQAPKLLFHYYDKDFNNEADTPDNFQSRRPNTSFCFLDIRSPGLGDTAMYLCATSRDLRREGATGELFFGEGSRLTVL.

A word on this clone: The junction differs from germline at one of its ends, possibly a read error. The rearrangement uses TRBV7-9 and TRBJ1-6; D gene unclear. This CDR3 region has 14 residues. Germline CDR1 and CDR2: SEHNR and FQNEAQ (reference sequence). In DNA, the CDR3 is TGTTCCAGCAGCTTAGCGGCCAATAATTCACCCCTCCACTTT. It is translated as CSSSLAANNSPLHF.

The chain carries TRBV7-2 and TRBJ2-1, with 11 bases that match TRBD2. Germline CDR1 reads SGHTA; CDR2 reads FQGNSA. Germline trimming cut 6 bases from V and 8 bases from J; bases unmatched to any gene: 9. The length of the CDR3 is 15 residues. CDR3 nucleotides: TGTGCCAGCAGTTTGACTAGCGGGGCGTTGGATGAGCAGTTCTTC. Its protein is CASSLTSGALDEQFF.

The genes are TRBV5-1 and TRBJ1-3; 7 bases align to TRBD1. This CDR3 contains 16 residues. Trimming cost V 4 bases and J 0 bases; bases outside gene matches: 7. Germline-derived CDR1 and CDR2 are SGHRS and YFSETQ. DNA of the CDR3: TGCGCCAGCAGCGTAGGAACAGGGGCCTCTGGAAACACCATATATTTT. It is translated as CASSVGTGASGNTIYF.

The CDR3 bases are TGCAGCGTTGGGACACTCAACTCTGGAAACACCATATATTTT. Its translation: CSVGTLNSGNTIYF. The chain has TRBV29-1 and TRBJ1-3, with D maybe TRBD1 (5 bases). The CDR3 is 14 residues long. V gave up 4 bases and J gave up 0 bases, with 10 bases separating them. Germline CDR1 and CDR2: SQVTM and ANQGSEA.

The chain is built from TRBV14 and TRBJ2-4; D remains ambiguous. The CDR3 spans 13 residues. V dropped 4 bases and J dropped 1 base, with 5 bases sitting between them. Germline CDR1 and CDR2: SGHDN and FVKESK. As DNA, the CDR3 is TGTGCCAGCAGCCTCGGTGCCAAAAACATTCAGTACTTC. As protein: CASSLGAKNIQYF.

A word on this clone: A junction end diverges from the germline sequence, so it may reflect a read error. The V call is TRBV19, the J call TRBJ2-1, with 11 positions matching TRBD2. The CDR3 is 17 amino acids. Germline V gene data show CDR1 as LNHDA and CDR2 as SQIVND (reference sequence). The CDR3 region has the DNA TGTGTCAGTAGTATCCAAATAGCGGGAGGGCCGCACAATGAGCAGTTCTTC. This codes for CVSSIQIAGGPHNEQFF. Drawing the rest from reference TRBV19 and TRBJ2-1, the complete variable domain is DGGITQSPKYLFRKEGQNVTLSCEQNLNHDAMYWYRQDPGQGLRLIYYSQIVNDFQKGDIAEGYSVSREKKESFPLTVTSAQKNPTAFYLCVSSIQIAGGPHNEQFFGPGTRLTVL.

In DNA, the CDR3 is TGTGCCACCAGCAGAGAACAGGACGCCCCAGGGGAGCAGTACTTC. Translation: CATSREQDAPGEQYF. The chain carries TRBV15 and TRBJ2-5; TRBD1 might be the D (6 bases). Trimming took 0 bases from V and 11 from J, leaving 19 bases between them. The V gene's germline CDR1 is LNHNV and CDR2 YYDKDF (reference sequence). This CDR3 contains 15 residues. Drawing the rest from reference TRBV15 and TRBJ2-5, the complete variable domain is DAMVIQNPRYQVTQFGKPVTLSCSQTLNHNVMYWYQQKSSQAPKLLFHYYDKDFNNEADTPDNFQSRRPNTSFCFLDIRSPGLGDTAMYLCATSREQDAPGEQYFGPGTRLLVL.

This chain links TRBV19 with TRBJ2-1, with D maybe TRBD1 (5 bases). This CDR3 spans 13 amino acids. Trimming stripped 4 bases from V and 10 bases from J, with 14 bases between. The germline gives CDR1 LNHDA, CDR2 SQIVND (reference sequence). CDR3 bases: TGTGCCAGTAGTACGCCAGGACATGGGGAGCAGTTCTTC. Translated, it gives CASSTPGHGEQFF.

The CDR3 nucleotides read TGTGCCAGCAGCCCCGGATCGCGGGGGGGCGAGGAGACCCAGTACTTC. This encodes CASSPGSRGGEETQYF. The chain recombines TRBV7-3 with TRBJ2-5; 9 positions agree with TRBD2. This CDR3 is built from 16 residues. Germline values: CDR1 SGHTA, CDR2 FQGTGA. After removal of 5 bases from V and 5 bases from J, the junction contained 12 bases not matched to a gene. The complete variable domain, with remaining parts taken from reference TRBV7-3 and TRBJ2-5, reads GAGVSQTPSNKVTEKGKYVELRCDPISGHTALYWYRQSLGQGPEFLIYFQGTGAADDSGLPNDRFFAVRPEGSVSTLKIQRTERGDSAVYLCASSPGSRGGEETQYFGPGTRLLVL.

The count of this clone is one. The chain employs TRBV6-1 and TRBJ1-3; perhaps TRBD1 as D (6 bases). Germline lookup yields CDR1 MNHNS and CDR2 SASEGT. This CDR3 spans 17 amino acids. V was trimmed by 0 bases and J by 0 bases, leaving 12 bases between them. The CDR3 DNA reads TGTGCCAGCAGTGAAGCTAGAGGCAGGGGCTCTGGAAACACCATATATTTT. Translated, it gives CASSEARGRGSGNTIYF.

J is TRBJ2-6 and V is TRBV28; 8 bases fit TRBD1. CDR1 MDHEN and CDR2 SYDVKM come from the germline V gene. Trimming at V came to 5 bases and at J to 1 base, leaving 4 bases not matched to a gene. The CDR3 covers 16 residues. CDR3 DNA sequence: TGTGCCAGCAGTCCGGGACAGGTTTCTGGGGCCAACGTCCTGACTTTC. This gives the protein CASSPGQVSGANVLTF.

The chain has TRBV19 and TRBJ2-7, with 12 bases aligning to TRBD2. The CDR3 totals 16 residues. The ends lost 5 bases at V and 1 base at J; junction bases unmatched: 6. The germline V gene has CDR1 LNHDA and CDR2 SQIVND (reference sequence). In DNA, the CDR3 is TGTGCCAGTAGTCCACGTGGACTAGCGGGGTCCTACGAGCAGTACTTC. Translating gives CASSPRGLAGSYEQYF.

This clone was recorded only once. The chain couples TRBV19 to TRBJ2-5, with 9 bases that match TRBD1. The CDR3 length is 14 residues. V shed 1 base, J shed 4 bases, and the junction held 1 base outside the gene matches. Germline CDR1 and CDR2: LNHDA and SQIVND (reference sequence). The CDR3 sequence: CASSIGQGVETQYF. CDR3 nucleotides: TGTGCCAGTAGTATAGGACAGGGGGTAGAGACCCAGTACTTC.